This T cell receptor beta chain comes out of a study of blood T cell repertoires in COVID-19. Across the whole study: The United States, Italy and Spain provided the acute and convalescent COVID-19 samples.

The germline V gene encodes CDR1 KGHSH and CDR2 LQKENI. V was trimmed by 3 bases and J by 0 bases, leaving 15 bases between them. The CDR3 is 17 residues long. Assay used: immunoSEQ multiplex PCR; TCRdb lists only in-frame clones, some missing. The sample consists of roughly 120,000 clones, 85% to 90% of them appearing once. This clonotype originated in an elderly man with acute or convalescent COVID-19. Material: peripheral blood. The V and J genes are TRBV18 and TRBJ1-3; D is uncertain. CDR3 coding DNA: TGTGCCAGCTCACCCTTTACAGAAATCAACTCTGGAAACACCATATATTTT. The encoded protein is CASSPFTEINSGNTIYF.